This T cell receptor beta chain was captured in a study of tumor T cells in aggressive B-cell lymphoma (dated by TCRdb to about 2017). Unmatched junction bases come to 9, with V trimmed by 4 bases and J by 1 base. Its CDR3 holds 17 amino acids, cysteine through phenylalanine. The entry retains the CDR3 DNA only, 51 bases that are in frame from base 1. From a lookup of the germline V gene, CDR1 and CDR2 are LGHNA and YNFKEQ. The library was made by the immunoSEQ multiplex PCR assay. This is the immuneACCESS table as TCRdb keeps it, with only in-frame sequences that have V and J called. A part of the clones is gone; compared with another copy, unresolved V genes explain less than half, and the rest is unexplained. The sample profile shows about 3,000 clones; 75% to 85% of them were found once. Jointly, the top ten make up approximately 15% of the sample. Concerning this clone itself: The antigen it recognizes is unknown. The input lacks base qualities; no much larger clone sits a single base away.

This TCR came from an adult with diffuse large B cell lymphoma. Some clones in this sample may be carry-over from other donors' samples. Specimen: tumor tissue. The V and J genes are TRBV4-2 and TRBJ2-1, with 8 central nucleotides matching TRBD2. The CDR3 protein: CASSRVRSGSSYNEQFF. DNA sequence: TGTGCCAGCAGCCGGGTCAGGAGCGGGAGTTCCTACAATGAGCAGTTCTTC.